This passage covers 9 T cell receptor beta chains from one sample sequenced in a study of T-cell reconstitution after alpha-beta-depleted transplantation in children. Unique molecular identifiers were built into the TCRbeta library. MiXCR, run by TCRdb on the PCR reads, gives a single entry per CDR3 protein. The sample carries approximately 640,000 distinct CDR3 sequences, around a sixth recorded once. The sample consisted of PBMCs from the stem cell graft donor, taken from the stem cell graft. The receptors derive from a human donor who donated a stem cell graft to a child with acute myeloid leukemia.

This clonotype was seen more than once but under ten times. The DNA for the CDR3 is TGTGCCAGCTCCCCCGGACTAGCGGGTACCTACGAGCAGTACTTC. This encodes CASSPGLAGTYEQYF. This chain joins TRBV18 and TRBJ2-7; 11 positions agree with TRBD2. The CDR3 consists of 15 residues. The V segment lost 6 bases and the J segment 2 bases; nucleotides outside the gene matches: 6. Germline V gene lookup returns CDR1 KGHSH and CDR2 LQKENI.

The chain employs TRBV11-2 and TRBJ1-6; D is undetermined. Germline CDR1 SGHAT, CDR2 FQNNGV. CDR3 size: 15 residues. Between the trimmed V and J ends, which lost 3 bases and 3 bases, there was a span of 9 bases. For the CDR3, the DNA is TGTGCCAGCAGCTTGGCCGGGATCTATAATTCACCCCTCCACTTT. Protein: CASSLAGIYNSPLHF.

The CDR3 is CASSKGLANEQYF. CDR3 sequence (DNA): TGTGCCAGCAGTAAGGGACTAGCGAACGAGCAGTACTTC. V usage is TRBV6-1 and J usage is TRBJ2-7; TRBD2 agrees at 10 bases. V trimming: 5 bases; J trimming: 5 bases; junction bases outside the gene matches: 3. CDR3 length: 13 residues. Germline-derived CDR1 and CDR2 are MNHNS and SASEGT.

The V call is TRBV27, the J call TRBJ2-7, with 7 bases aligning to TRBD1. Germline assignment: CDR1 MNHEY and CDR2 SMNVEV (reference sequence). This CDR3 spans 14 amino acids. Trimming removed 6 bases from V and 3 bases from J; junction bases left unmatched: 8. For the CDR3, the DNA is TGTGCCAGCAGACCCCGGGACAGAGGCTACGAGCAGTACGTC. Translation gives CASRPRDRGYEQYV.

In its sample, this clonotype was seen a few times. The chain recombines TRBV24-1 with TRBJ2-5; D gene unclear. Germline CDR1 reads KGHDR; CDR2 reads SFDVKD. CDR3 size: 13 residues. Trimming pared 6 bases from V and 4 bases from J, leaving 11 bases between. The CDR3 bases are TGTGCCACCAGTCAGTACGACGGAGAGACCCAGTACTTC. Translated: CATSQYDGETQYF.

The chain recombines TRBV13 with TRBJ2-7; 9 bases match TRBD2. J was trimmed by 6 bases and V by 5 bases; bases with no gene match: 14. Per the germline V gene, CDR1 is PRHDT and CDR2 is FYEKMQ (reference sequence). CDR3 length: 16 amino acids. Here the CDR3 DNA reads TGTGCCAGCAGCGCCGCCGGTGATGGAGCGGGGGGCGAGCAGTACTTC. Its translation is CASSAAGDGAGGEQYF.

Many counts were recorded for this clonotype. This sequence joins TRBV29-1 and TRBJ2-2; the D gene is possibly TRBD2 (6 bases). The CDR3 sequence is 15 residues long. The V and J ends lost 5 bases and 0 bases respectively, with 13 bases between them. From germline, CDR1 is SQVTM and CDR2 ANQGSEA. The CDR3 loop is CSVSRGRSNTGELFF. DNA of the CDR3: TGCAGCGTTTCGCGGGGTAGATCGAACACCGGGGAGCTGTTTTTT.

This clonotype showed up many times. The CDR3 DNA reads as TGCAGTGCTAGGCGGGGGTTCCAGCCCCAGCATTTT. Its protein is CSARRGFQPQHF. The chain carries TRBV20-1 and TRBJ1-5, with D possibly being TRBD1 (5 bases). The V gene's germline CDR1 is DFQATT and CDR2 SNEGSKA (reference sequence). This CDR3 spans 12 amino acids. Trimming cost V 3 bases and J 7 bases, with 10 bases left between them.

The rearrangement uses TRBV24-1 and TRBJ2-5, with no clear D. The germline V gene encodes CDR1 KGHDR and CDR2 SFDVKD. The CDR3 consists of 14 residues. V was clipped by 4 bases and J by 8 bases, with 16 bases between them. This CDR3 reads CATSEVTTPATQYF. CDR3 in DNA: TGTGCCACCAGTGAAGTTACGACCCCGGCCACCCAGTACTTC.